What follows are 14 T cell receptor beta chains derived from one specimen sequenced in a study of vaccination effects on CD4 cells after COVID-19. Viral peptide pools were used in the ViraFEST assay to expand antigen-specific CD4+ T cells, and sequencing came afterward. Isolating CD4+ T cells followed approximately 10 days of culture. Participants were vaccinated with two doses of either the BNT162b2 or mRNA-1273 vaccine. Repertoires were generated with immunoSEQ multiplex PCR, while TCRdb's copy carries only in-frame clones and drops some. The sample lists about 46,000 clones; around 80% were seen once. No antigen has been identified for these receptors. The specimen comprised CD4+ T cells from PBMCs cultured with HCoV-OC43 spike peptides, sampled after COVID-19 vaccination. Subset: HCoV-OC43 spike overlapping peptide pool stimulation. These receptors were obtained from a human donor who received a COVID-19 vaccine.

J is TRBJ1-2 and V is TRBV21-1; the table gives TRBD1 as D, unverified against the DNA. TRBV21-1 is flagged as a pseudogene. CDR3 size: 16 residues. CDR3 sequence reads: CASSKETPGQGRGYTF. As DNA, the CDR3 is TGTGCCAGCAGCAAAGAGACTCCGGGACAGGGTCGCGGCTACACCTTC.

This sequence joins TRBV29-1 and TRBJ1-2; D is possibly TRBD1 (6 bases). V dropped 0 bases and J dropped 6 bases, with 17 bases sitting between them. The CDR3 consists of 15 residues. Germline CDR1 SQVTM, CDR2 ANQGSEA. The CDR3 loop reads CSVEDRSRGINGYTF. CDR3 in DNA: TGCAGCGTTGAAGATCGGTCGAGGGGGATTAATGGCTACACCTTC.

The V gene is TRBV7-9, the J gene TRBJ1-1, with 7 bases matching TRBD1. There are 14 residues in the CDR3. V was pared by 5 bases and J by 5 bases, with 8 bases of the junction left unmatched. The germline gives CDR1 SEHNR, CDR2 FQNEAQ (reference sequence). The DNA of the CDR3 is TGTGCCAGCAGCCCAGGGGAACAGGGGACTGAAGCTTTCTTT. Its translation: CASSPGEQGTEAFF. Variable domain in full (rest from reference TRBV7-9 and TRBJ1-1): DTGVSQNPRHKITKRGQNVTFRCDPISEHNRLYWYRQTLGQGPEFLTYFQNEAQLEKSRLLSDRFSAERPKGSFSTLEIQRTEQGDSAMYLCASSPGEQGTEAFFGQGTRLTVV.

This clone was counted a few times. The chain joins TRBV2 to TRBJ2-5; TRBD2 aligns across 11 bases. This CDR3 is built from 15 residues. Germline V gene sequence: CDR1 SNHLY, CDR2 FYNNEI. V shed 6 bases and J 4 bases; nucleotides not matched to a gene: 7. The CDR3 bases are TGTGCCAGCAGCGCCACTAGCGGGAGAGGAGAGACCCAGTACTTC. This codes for CASSATSGRGETQYF.

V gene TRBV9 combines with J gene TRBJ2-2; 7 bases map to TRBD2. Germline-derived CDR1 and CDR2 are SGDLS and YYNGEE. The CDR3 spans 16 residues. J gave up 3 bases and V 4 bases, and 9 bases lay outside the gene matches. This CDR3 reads CASSPTPGRYTGELFF. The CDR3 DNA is TGTGCCAGCAGCCCCACCCCCGGGAGGTACACCGGGGAGCTGTTTTTT. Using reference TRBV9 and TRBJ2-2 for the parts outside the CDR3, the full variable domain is DSGVTQTPKHLITATGQRVTLRCSPRSGDLSVYWYQQSLDQGLQFLIQYYNGEERAKGNILERFSAQQFPDLHSELNLSSLELGDSALYFCASSPTPGRYTGELFFGEGSRLTVL.

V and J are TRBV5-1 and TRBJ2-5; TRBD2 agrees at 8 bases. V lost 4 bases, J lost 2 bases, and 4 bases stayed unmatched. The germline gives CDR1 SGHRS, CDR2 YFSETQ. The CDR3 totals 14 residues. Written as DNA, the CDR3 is TGCGCCAGCAGCCCTGGGACTAGTCAAGAGACCCAGTACTTC. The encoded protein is CASSPGTSQETQYF.

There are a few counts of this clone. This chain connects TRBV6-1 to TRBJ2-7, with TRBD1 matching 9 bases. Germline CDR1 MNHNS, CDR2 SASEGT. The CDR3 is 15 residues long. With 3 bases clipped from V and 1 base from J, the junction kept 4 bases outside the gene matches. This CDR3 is CASSEPGTGSYEQYF. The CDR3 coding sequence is TGTGCCAGCAGTGAGCCAGGGACAGGGTCCTACGAGCAGTACTTC.

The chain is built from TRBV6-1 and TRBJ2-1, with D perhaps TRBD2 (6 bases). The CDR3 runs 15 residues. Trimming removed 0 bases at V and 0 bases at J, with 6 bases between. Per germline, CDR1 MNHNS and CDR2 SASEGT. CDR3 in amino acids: CASSEASGSYNEQFF. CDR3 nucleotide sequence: TGTGCCAGCAGTGAAGCTAGCGGCTCCTACAATGAGCAGTTCTTC.

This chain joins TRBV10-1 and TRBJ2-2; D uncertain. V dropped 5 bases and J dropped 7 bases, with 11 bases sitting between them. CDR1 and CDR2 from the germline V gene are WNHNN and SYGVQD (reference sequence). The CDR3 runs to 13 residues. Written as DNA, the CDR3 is TGCGCCAGCAGTCTCCTTAGGGACGGGGAGCTGTTTTTT. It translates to CASSLLRDGELFF.

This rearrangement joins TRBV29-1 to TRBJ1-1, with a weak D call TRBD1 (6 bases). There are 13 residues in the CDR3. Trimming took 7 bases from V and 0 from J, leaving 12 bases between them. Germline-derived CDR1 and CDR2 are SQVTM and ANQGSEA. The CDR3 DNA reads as TGCAGCGCAACAGGGTCTTTGAACACTGAAGCTTTCTTT. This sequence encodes CSATGSLNTEAFF.

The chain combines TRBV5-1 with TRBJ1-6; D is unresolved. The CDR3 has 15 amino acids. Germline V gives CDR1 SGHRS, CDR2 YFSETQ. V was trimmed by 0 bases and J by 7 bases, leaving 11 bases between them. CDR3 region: CASSLDGSTNSPLHF. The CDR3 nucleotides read TGCGCCAGCAGCTTGGATGGCAGCACCAATTCACCCCTCCACTTT.

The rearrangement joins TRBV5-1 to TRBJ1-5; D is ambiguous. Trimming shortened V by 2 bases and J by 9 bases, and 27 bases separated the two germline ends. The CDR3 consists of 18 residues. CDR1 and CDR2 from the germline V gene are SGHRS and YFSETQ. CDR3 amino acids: CASSFNPMPTDGISPQHF. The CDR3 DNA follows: TGCGCCAGCAGCTTTAATCCCATGCCAACAGACGGGATTTCGCCCCAGCATTTT.

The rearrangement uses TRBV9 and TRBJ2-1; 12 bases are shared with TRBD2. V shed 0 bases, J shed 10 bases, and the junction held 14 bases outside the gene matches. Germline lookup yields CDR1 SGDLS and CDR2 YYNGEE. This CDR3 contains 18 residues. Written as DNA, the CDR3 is TGTGCCAGCAGCGTAGAAACCCAGACTAGCGGGAGATCAGGGGAGCAGTTCTTC. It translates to CASSVETQTSGRSGEQFF.

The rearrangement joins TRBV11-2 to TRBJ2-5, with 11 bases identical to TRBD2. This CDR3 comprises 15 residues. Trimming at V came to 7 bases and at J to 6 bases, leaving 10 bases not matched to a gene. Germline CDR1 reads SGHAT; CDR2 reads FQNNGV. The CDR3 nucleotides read TGTGCCAGCACCCCCGTTACTAGCGGGAGTAAGACCCAGTACTTC. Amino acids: CASTPVTSGSKTQYF.